The 10 T cell receptor beta chains reported below all come from one sample, sequenced in a study of shared clonotypes between healthy human individuals. Repertoires were generated with immunoSEQ multiplex PCR, while TCRdb's copy carries only in-frame clones and drops some. The sample holds approximately 1.5 million clones; approximately 98% are singletons and the top ten take around 0.45%. What was sequenced was naive CD4+ T cells sorted from blood. Subset of the sample: CD45RA+ positively selected. Receptors were obtained from a young man in good health.

The V and J genes are TRBV9 and TRBJ2-2, with 14 bases aligning to TRBD2. CDR1 is SGDLS and CDR2 is YYNGEE in the germline V gene. The CDR3 length is 14 residues. V gave up 4 bases and J gave up 15 bases; unmatched junction bases: 8. CDR3 bases: TGTGCCAGCAGCTCTGGACTAGCGGGAGGCCCGTTGTTTTTT. Translated: CASSSGLAGGPLFF.

V gene TRBV6-5 combines with J gene TRBJ1-3, with D tentatively TRBD1 (6 bases). The CDR3 has 15 residues. Per the germline V gene, CDR1 is MNHEY and CDR2 is SVGAGI. V lost 6 bases and J lost 7, with 19 bases in between. The CDR3 here is CASSPIGTPGNTIYF. CDR3 DNA: TGTGCCAGCAGCCCAATCGGGACACCCGGGAACACCATATATTTT.

The rearrangement links TRBV2 to TRBJ2-5, with TRBD1 as a possible D gene (6 bases). CDR3 length: 14 residues. The germline V gene has CDR1 SNHLY and CDR2 FYNNEI. Trimming left V 4 bases short and J 4 bases short, with 13 bases between. The CDR3 protein is CASSGAGAGETQYF. The CDR3 DNA is TGTGCCAGCAGTGGCGCAGGGGCGGGAGAGACCCAGTACTTC.

The chain carries TRBV7-2 and TRBJ2-2, with a tentative D call TRBD2 (5 bases). Trimming removed 1 base at V and 5 bases at J, with 11 bases between. Per the germline V gene, CDR1 is SGHTA and CDR2 is FQGNSA. The CDR3 length is 15 residues. The CDR3 loop is CASSLEGGFTGELFF. The CDR3 region has the DNA TGTGCCAGCAGCTTAGAGGGCGGGTTTACCGGGGAGCTGTTTTTT. Together with reference TRBV7-2 and TRBJ2-2, the CDR3 gives the full variable domain: GAGVSQSPSNKVTEKGKDVELRCDPISGHTALYWYRQSLGQGLEFLIYFQGNSAPDKSGLPSDRFSAERTGGSVSTLTIQRTQQEDSAVYLCASSLEGGFTGELFFGEGSRLTVL.

V usage is TRBV6-6 and J usage is TRBJ1-1, with a possible D match to TRBD1 (6 bases). The length of the CDR3 is 13 residues. V was clipped by 8 bases and J by 8 bases, with 18 bases between them. The germline V gene encodes CDR1 MNHNY and CDR2 SVGAGI (reference sequence). The CDR3 DNA is TGTGCCAGCCCCGCGAGGGGGTCACGCGAAGCTTTCTTT. Protein sequence: CASPARGSREAFF.

The chain joins TRBV10-2 to TRBJ2-2; 8 positions agree with TRBD2. The length of the CDR3 is 13 residues. The V gene's germline CDR1 is WSHSY and CDR2 SAAADI. The trim removed 8 bases at V and 5 bases at J, leaving 4 bases unmatched. The CDR3 reads CASGTRWTGELFF. In DNA form, the CDR3 reads TGCGCCAGCGGGACTAGGTGGACCGGGGAGCTGTTTTTT.

J is TRBJ2-1 and V is TRBV19; 8 nucleotides match TRBD2. The V segment lost 4 bases and the J segment 6 bases; nucleotides outside the gene matches: 8. CDR3 length: 15 amino acids. Germline CDR1 LNHDA, CDR2 SQIVND (reference sequence). DNA of the CDR3: TGTGCCAGTAGTACGGGACTAGTTGGATTCAATGAGCAGTTCTTC. Residues: CASSTGLVGFNEQFF.

The V and J genes are TRBV11-3 and TRBJ2-3; D is perhaps TRBD2 (7 bases). Per the germline V gene, CDR1 is SGHNT and CDR2 is YENEEA. V was cut by 5 bases and J by 9 bases, with 15 bases left in between. This CDR3 is 13 amino acids long. The CDR3, as DNA: TGTGCCAGCAGCCTAGGGGGGGAGGACACGCAGTATTTT. Its protein is CASSLGGEDTQYF.

Comments on this clone: Other DNA sequences in the sample encode the same CDR3. The gene calls are TRBV10-3 and TRBJ2-2; D not resolved. Trimming pared 2 bases from V and 6 bases from J, leaving 7 bases between. The CDR3 is 13 amino acids. CDR1 ENHRY and CDR2 SYGVKD come from the germline V gene. The CDR3 DNA is TGTGCCATCAGTGAGCTTGGCGCCGGGGAGCTGTTTTTT. This gives the protein CAISELGAGELFF.

J is TRBJ1-4 and V is TRBV13, with no clear D. Germline V gene lookup returns CDR1 PRHDT and CDR2 FYEKMQ (reference sequence). The V gene lost 6 bases and the J gene lost 7 bases, with 18 bases spanning the gap. CDR3 size: 15 residues. CDR3 loop: CASRPRWGKGEKLFF. The CDR3 coding sequence is TGTGCCAGCAGGCCCCGTTGGGGAAAAGGTGAAAAACTGTTTTTT. Supplemented by reference TRBV13 and TRBJ1-4, the full variable domain reads AAGVIQSPRHLIKEKRETATLKCYPIPRHDTVYWYQQGPGQDPQFLISFYEKMQSDKGSIPDRFSAQQFSDYHSELNMSSLELGDSALYFCASRPRWGKGEKLFFGSGTQLSVL.